The source of this T cell receptor beta chain is a study of shared clonotypes between healthy human individuals. Overall study: Samples came from a couple of female and a few male donors aged 18 to 49. Findings and limits, study-wide: A generally larger estimated richness was seen in naive subsets than in memory subsets. Clonotypes shared by all four sorted-subset donors had higher generation probabilities than non-shared clonotypes. In several donors, around 5.5% of naive CD4 clonotypes appeared in common.

Trimming removed 3 bases at V and 8 bases at J, with 10 bases between. CDR1 and CDR2 (germline): MNHEY, SMNVEV (reference sequence). This CDR3 is built from 12 residues. Sequencing used immunoSEQ multiplex PCR; TCRdb keeps in-frame clones, though not all of them. The profile shows about 2,200,000 clones, approximately 94% of them singletons. Terminally differentiated effector memory CD45RA+ cells were left out of the naive CD8 fraction, which was CD45RO-negative and positively selected for CCR7. Of note for this clone: Its antigen is as yet unknown.

The source of this sequence is a man aged 18 to 30 in good health. Some clones in this sample may be carry-over from other donors' samples. The material sequenced was naive CD8+ T cells from PBMCs. The chain recombines TRBV27 with TRBJ1-2, with D perhaps TRBD1 (5 bases). The CDR3: CASSFGDSGYTF. The CDR3 DNA is TGTGCCAGCAGTTTTGGGGACTCCGGCTACACCTTC.